This T cell receptor beta chain comes out of a study of low-dose radiotherapy and immunotherapy resistance in tumors. About the study: From cycle 1 day 1, patients took oral aspirin 300 mg every day for four cycles.

Covering alpha and beta chains, TRAV- and TRBV-specific primers were used for the first-strand cDNA. Amplification of TCRs used a constant-region primer and V-primer adapter for approximately 19 PCR cycles. With in vitro transcription, the isolated mRNA was amplified. Each CDR3 protein is one row after TCRdb ran MiXCR on the reads. The sample includes approximately 46,000 distinct CDR3 sequences, around a quarter of them seen just once. V lost 4 bases, J lost 6 bases, and 11 bases stayed unmatched. The germline gives CDR1 SGHRS, CDR2 YFSETQ. The CDR3 has 17 residues. This clonotype came up many times. The time point: after trial treatment. Treatment given: LDRT plus nivolumab, ipilimumab, low-dose cyclophosphamide and aspirin (RACIN trial). Those who qualified had advanced solid tumors (lacking tumor-infiltrating lymphocytes).

The clonotype was recovered from a male donor with prostate cancer. This rearrangement joins TRBV5-1 to TRBJ2-3, with 13 bases aligning to TRBD2. The sequencing here drew on PBMCs, taken after low-dose radiotherapy plus immunotherapy. CDR3 protein: CASSLRTSGSGSDTQYF. CDR3 DNA sequence: TGCGCCAGCAGCCTGAGGACTAGCGGGAGCGGCTCGGATACGCAGTATTTT.